This TCR beta chain was recovered during a study of neoadjuvant anti-PD-1 for oral cavity cancer (dated by TCRdb to about 2021). Concerning the study at large: Before curative-intent surgical resection, most patients were given three to four biweekly doses of nivolumab at 3 mg/kg. A fourth nivolumab dose was given around day 43 to patients without progression, and definitive surgical resection was performed in those patients on days 50-56. Responders were defined as patients with complete response, partial response or stable disease by RECIST 1.1; non-responders were defined as patients with progression. There were roughly 11 patients in the parent correlative cohort, and the response rate was less than 40%. Beyond this particular receptor, the publication reports: Within PBMCs, T cell clonality (Gini index) was significantly higher in non-responders than responders after neoadjuvant nivolumab. Higher pretreatment blood Treg/Th17 ratios correlated with both higher pretreatment blood TCRbeta clonality and lower post-treatment tumor TCRbeta clonality. Only three patients per response group were included in the TCR analyses, and the authors called for validation in larger cohorts.

For deep sequencing, each PBMC sample was run in six replicates, with libraries mostly built from about 510 ng of input genomic DNA. TCRbeta libraries were prepared with the immunoSEQ hsTCRbeta kit according to the manufacturer's instructions. The completed libraries were mixed into a single pool at 3 nM, then sequenced with an Illumina NovaSeq 6000 S4 flow cell. In the paper's pipeline: The immunoSEQ Analyzer was used for raw data preprocessing and quality control. The analysis was restricted to productive rearrangements, with each unique CDR3 amino acid sequence defining a clonotype. Repertoire clonality was estimated as the Gini-Simpson index, which was calculated using the R package tcR. Student's t test was used to compare Gini indices, while Pearson correlation assessed associations with tumor size change. TCRdb limited this immuneACCESS table to in-frame rearrangements with V and J called. A share of clones is missing; checked studies link under half to unresolved V genes, and the rest is unexplained. That table gives V, J and clone size, and the DNA gave D and trimming. The sample table records about 6,800 clones; about two thirds of these occur just once. Together, the top ten hold roughly 2.5% of the sample.

The germline V gene sets CDR1 to SGHDT and CDR2 to YYEEEE. V drops 4 bases and J drops 0 bases, leaving 20 bases in between. The CDR3 goes from the cysteine to the phenylalanine over 18 residues. The CDR3 DNA has 54 bases and is translated from base 1. In regard to this clone: It lacks a known antigen. Per-base quality was not reported, and no clone a single base away is much larger than it.

The time point tag for this specimen amounts to: before neoadjuvant nivolumab. The patients had newly diagnosed stage II-IVA oral cavity squamous cell carcinoma and had not received any prior systemic or radiation treatment. The cohort was composed of patients with HPV-negative, locally advanced oral cavity squamous cell carcinoma. Peripheral blood mononuclear cells were analyzed directly and were not maintained or expanded in culture. Samples were obtained from a longitudinal correlative study of a single-arm phase II trial of neoadjuvant nivolumab in oral cavity squamous cell carcinoma. Subject-matched pre- and post-treatment PBMCs and tumors from three responders and three non-responders were subjected to genomic DNA-based TCRbeta sequencing. Peripheral blood mononuclear cells were drawn once before nivolumab treatment and a second time after treatment, when surgery took place. The Maxwell RSC DNA from Cells kit was used to isolate genomic DNA from PBMCs.

The TCR sequence derives from a person aged 35-79 years with oral cavity squamous cell carcinoma. The material sequenced was PBMCs, taken before nivolumab (anti-PD-1) treatment. The chain is assembled from TRBV5-6 and TRBJ2-4; the D gene could be either TRBD1 or TRBD2, each agreeing at 6 bases. The CDR3 is CASSPRRWGAGAKNIQYF. DNA sequence: TGTGCCAGCAGCCCTCGGCGATGGGGGGCGGGAGCCAAAAACATTCAGTACTTC.